The 24 T cell receptor beta chains below come from one sample, sequenced in a study of cytomegalovirus exposure and HLA in healthy donors. The study ran its PCR with 60 Vbeta and 13 Jbeta primers. TCRdb keeps only in-frame clones here, not all; method: immunoSEQ multiplex PCR. Among tens of thousands of clones listed, roughly three quarters were seen once. The specimen sequenced was PBMCs. The source of these receptors is a man aged 25-45 years in good health and CMV-seronegative.

Only one count was recorded for this clone. The sample contains more than one DNA sequence encoding this CDR3. The V call is TRBV2, the J call TRBJ2-1, with 7 bases matching TRBD1. Germline CDR1 SNHLY, CDR2 FYNNEI. The V segment lost 10 bases and the J segment 5 bases; nucleotides outside the gene matches: 11. The CDR3 is made up of 14 amino acids. The CDR3 reads CATPGGRGNNEQFF. In nucleotides, the CDR3 is TGTGCCACCCCTGGAGGCAGGGGGAACAATGAGCAGTTCTTC.

This chain connects TRBV27 to TRBJ2-3, with 8 nucleotides matching TRBD1. The CDR3 sequence is 16 residues long. Trimming at V came to 5 bases and at J to 2 bases, leaving 9 bases not matched to a gene. Germline V gene lookup returns CDR1 MNHEY and CDR2 SMNVEV (reference sequence). CDR3 sequence: CASSQPTGASTDTQYF. The CDR3 bases are TGTGCCAGCAGTCAGCCGACAGGGGCCTCCACAGATACGCAGTATTTT.

This clone was found a few times. The chain carries TRBV5-5 and TRBJ2-7, with TRBD2 matching over 7 bases. V shed 4 bases, J shed 0 bases, and the junction held 10 bases outside the gene matches. This CDR3 region has 16 residues. Per germline, CDR1 SGHKS and CDR2 YYEKEE (reference sequence). The CDR3 reads CASSPRPGTTSYEQYF. The CDR3 DNA reads as TGTGCCAGCAGCCCGCGACCCGGGACTACCTCCTACGAGCAGTACTTC.

The chain combines TRBV11-2 with TRBJ2-3; 7 positions match TRBD2. The CDR3 covers 15 residues. The V segment lost 4 bases and the J segment 0 bases; nucleotides outside the gene matches: 4. From germline, CDR1 is SGHAT and CDR2 FQNNGV. In DNA, the CDR3 is TGTGCCAGCAGCTCTACTAGCGTTAGCACAGATACGCAGTATTTT. The encoded protein is CASSSTSVSTDTQYF. Looking up the rest from reference TRBV11-2 and TRBJ2-3 gives the full variable domain: EAGVAQSPRYKIIEKRQSVAFWCNPISGHATLYWYQQILGQGPKLLIQFQNNGVVDDSQLPKDRFSAERLKGVDSTLKIQPAKLEDSAVYLCASSSTSVSTDTQYFGPGTRLTVL.

The rearrangement links TRBV7-2 to TRBJ1-2; D uncertain. CDR3 length: 12 amino acids. Germline lookup yields CDR1 SGHTA and CDR2 FQGNSA. V lost 2 bases and J lost 7, with 8 bases in between. The CDR3 reads CASSLSPSGYTF. The CDR3 DNA reads TGTGCCAGCAGCTTATCTCCCTCTGGCTACACCTTC.

This clone was observed a handful of times. For the CDR3, the DNA is TGTGCCAGCAGTGATCTGGCGGGACAGGTTATGAAAGAGACCCAGTACTTC. It specifies CASSDLAGQVMKETQYF. The gene calls are TRBV2 and TRBJ2-5; 8 bases are a match to TRBD1. Unmatched junction bases numbered 12, after V lost 3 bases and J lost 3 bases. The CDR3 has 17 residues. CDR1 is SNHLY and CDR2 is FYNNEI in the germline V gene.

The V call is TRBV25-1, the J call TRBJ1-2, with D possibly TRBD1 on 6 matching bases. The CDR3 spans 15 residues. The germline gives CDR1 MGHDK, CDR2 SYGVNS. V lost 1 base and J 2 bases, leaving 11 bases between the germline ends. This CDR3 is CASSESDRPNYGYTF. The CDR3, as DNA: TGTGCCAGCAGTGAATCGGACAGACCAAACTATGGCTACACCTTC.

J is TRBJ2-3 and V is TRBV28; tentatively, D is TRBD1 (6 bases). This CDR3 contains 14 residues. V shed 6 bases and J shed 7 bases, with 17 bases lying between them. The germline V gene encodes CDR1 MDHEN and CDR2 SYDVKM. CDR3 amino acids: CASRQTTGKNTQYF. DNA of the CDR3: TGTGCCAGCAGGCAAACAACAGGGAAAAATACGCAGTATTTT.

This chain joins TRBV6-6 and TRBJ2-3; TRBD2 matches at 8 bases. This CDR3 is built from 16 residues. Trimming at V came to 5 bases and at J to 5 bases, leaving 12 bases not matched to a gene. Germline assignment: CDR1 MNHNY and CDR2 SVGAGI (reference sequence). CDR3 nucleotides: TGTGCCAGCAGTGGACGAAATGGACTAGCAGGAGATACGCAGTATTTT. Protein sequence: CASSGRNGLAGDTQYF.

The rearrangement joins TRBV7-2 to TRBJ1-1; 7 bases line up with TRBD1. Germline assignment: CDR1 SGHTA and CDR2 FQGNSA. The CDR3 extends over 14 amino acids. With V trimmed by 5 bases and J by 1 base, 4 bases remained unmatched. CDR3: CASSPRQGNTEAFF. The CDR3 DNA follows: TGTGCCAGCAGCCCTAGACAGGGGAACACTGAAGCTTTCTTT.

V is TRBV25-1 and J is TRBJ1-5, with D possibly being TRBD1 (6 bases). Germline CDR1 is MGHDK and CDR2 is SYGVNS. The CDR3 contains 15 residues. V was trimmed by 3 bases and J by 4 bases, leaving 13 bases between them. CDR3 nucleotide sequence: TGTGCCAGCAGTGATACAACAACAGGGAATCAGCCCCAGCATTTT. Translated: CASSDTTTGNQPQHF.

The chain employs TRBV7-9 and TRBJ2-7; 11 bases line up with TRBD1. CDR1 is SEHNR and CDR2 is FQNEAQ in the germline V gene (reference sequence). The CDR3 consists of 15 residues. The trim removed 5 bases at V and 3 bases at J, leaving 6 bases unmatched. DNA of the CDR3: TGTGCCAGCAGCCCGGGACAGGGGGATAGCTACGAGCAGTACTTC. This gives the protein CASSPGQGDSYEQYF.

The chain combines TRBV6-5 with TRBJ1-5; D unclear. This CDR3 has 13 residues. Trimming removed 2 bases from V and 6 bases from J, with 8 bases in between. Germline loops: CDR1 MNHEY, CDR2 SVGAGI. CDR3 coding DNA: TGTGCCAGCAGTTACGCAATTAGTCAGCCCCAGCATTTT. Translating it yields CASSYAISQPQHF.

The gene calls are TRBV11-2 and TRBJ2-7; 9 nucleotides line up with TRBD2. This CDR3 has 14 residues. Germline CDR1 is SGHAT and CDR2 is FQNNGV. Losses at the gene ends were 2 bases for V and 1 base for J; bases not matched to a gene: 0. CDR3 in amino acids: CASSLTSGSYEQYF. The CDR3 DNA is TGTGCCAGCAGCTTAACTAGCGGGTCCTACGAGCAGTACTTC.

V usage is TRBV28 and J usage is TRBJ2-7, with a weak D call TRBD2 (6 bases). Trimming removed 6 bases at V and 7 bases at J, with 28 bases between. This CDR3 is built from 17 residues. Looked up from germline, CDR1 is MDHEN and CDR2 is SYDVKM. CDR3 amino acids: CASSPAGLGSEGREQYF. In DNA, the CDR3 is TGTGCCAGCAGCCCCGCGGGTCTCGGGAGTGAGGGGAGGGAGCAGTACTTC.

This rearrangement joins TRBV7-2 to TRBJ1-2; D possibly corresponds to TRBD1 (5 bases). V shed 7 bases and J shed 5 bases, with 11 bases lying between them. The CDR3 has 12 residues. Per germline, CDR1 SGHTA and CDR2 FQGNSA. The CDR3 bases are TGTGCCAGCAACTCAGGGCAATATGGCTACACCTTC. This gives the protein CASNSGQYGYTF.

The rearrangement uses TRBV28 and TRBJ2-7; D perhaps matches TRBD1 (6 bases). Germline values: CDR1 MDHEN, CDR2 SYDVKM. This CDR3 region has 12 residues. V lost 7 bases, J lost 3 bases, and 10 bases lay in between. The CDR3 region is CASMTGYYEQYF. CDR3 nucleotide sequence: TGTGCCAGCATGACAGGATACTACGAGCAGTACTTC.

The chain has TRBV19 and TRBJ1-4; TRBD1 might be the D (5 bases). This CDR3 comprises 17 residues. Germline-derived CDR1 and CDR2 are LNHDA and SQIVND (reference sequence). The ends were cut back, 5 bases at V and 4 bases at J, with 20 bases in the middle. CDR3 loop: CASSVIRRGTGNEKLFF. CDR3 coding DNA: TGTGCCAGTAGTGTCATCAGGAGGGGTACGGGTAATGAAAAACTGTTTTTT.

The chain employs TRBV15 and TRBJ1-4; D not certain. The CDR3 extends over 16 amino acids. The V gene lost 0 bases and the J gene lost 3 bases, with 11 bases spanning the gap. Per the germline V gene, CDR1 is LNHNV and CDR2 is YYDKDF (reference sequence). Here the CDR3 DNA reads TGTGCCACCAGCAGAGATTGGGCGCGAGCTAATGAAAAACTGTTTTTT. Protein sequence: CATSRDWARANEKLFF.

The chain is built from TRBV6-5 and TRBJ1-5; 9 bases match TRBD1. V shed 6 bases and J 5 bases; nucleotides not matched to a gene: 8. The germline V gene encodes CDR1 MNHEY and CDR2 SVGAGI. This CDR3 has 15 amino acids. CDR3 amino acids: CASSPGDRGYQPQHF. The CDR3 nucleotides read TGTGCCAGCAGCCCCGGTGACAGGGGGTATCAGCCCCAGCATTTT.

The chain joins TRBV10-3 to TRBJ2-2, with 7 bases fitting TRBD1. The CDR3 contains 14 residues. Germline loops: CDR1 ENHRY, CDR2 SYGVKD. With 5 bases clipped from V and 2 bases from J, the junction kept 2 bases outside the gene matches. In DNA form, the CDR3 reads TGTGCCATCAGTACAGGGGCTAACACCGGGGAGCTGTTTTTT. Translated: CAISTGANTGELFF.

This clone has only one observation. The chain links TRBV30 to TRBJ2-5, with D perhaps matching TRBD2 (6 bases). V lost 0 bases and J lost 11, with 16 bases in between. This CDR3 comprises 13 residues. Looked up from germline, CDR1 is GTSNPN and CDR2 is SVGIG (reference sequence). Written as DNA, the CDR3 is TGTGCCTGGAGTGTTAGCGGCGGGCCGGGGCAGTACTTC. Its translation is CAWSVSGGPGQYF. The variable domain in full, completed from reference TRBV30 and TRBJ2-5, reads SQTIHQWPATLVQPVGSPLSLECTVEGTSNPNLYWYRQAAGRGLQLLFYSVGIGQISSEVPQNLSASRPQDRQFILSSKKLLLSDSGFYLCAWSVSGGPGQYFGPGTRLLVL.

V and J are TRBV6-1 and TRBJ2-3; TRBD2 is a possible D gene (6 bases). Trimming removed 8 bases at V and 0 bases at J, with 12 bases between. From germline, CDR1 is MNHNS and CDR2 SASEGT. The CDR3 spans 14 residues. The CDR3 here is CASRMGLSTDTQYF. CDR3 nucleotides: TGTGCCAGCCGAATGGGACTCAGCACAGATACGCAGTATTTT.

This sequence joins TRBV18 and TRBJ1-6; 9 nucleotides align to TRBD1. V lost 3 bases, J lost 7 bases, and 7 bases stayed unmatched. This CDR3 spans 16 amino acids. In germline, CDR1 is KGHSH, CDR2 LQKENI. DNA of the CDR3: TGTGCCAGCTCACCCACGGGACAGGGTAACAATTCACCCCTCCACTTT. Translation: CASSPTGQGNNSPLHF.